Shown below are 21 T cell receptor beta chains from a single sample sequenced in a study of blood T cell repertoires in COVID-19. Sequenced by immunoSEQ multiplex PCR; TCRdb stores in-frame clones only, minus some. The data hold some 340,000 clones, with 80% to 85% observed a single time. Sequences were obtained from PBMCs or T cells enriched from blood (not recorded which). The source is a woman in her 50s who had recovered from COVID-19.

This sequence joins TRBV4-3 and TRBJ1-1, with D unclear. CDR1 and CDR2 from the germline V gene are LGHNA and YSLEER. The CDR3 extends over 13 amino acids. V was pared by 1 base and J by 5 bases, with 8 bases between. CDR3 DNA sequence: TGCGCCAGCAGCCAAGTCACGCAGACTGAAGCTTTCTTT. Residues: CASSQVTQTEAFF.

In this sample, this clone turned up a few times. V gene TRBV28 combines with J gene TRBJ1-2, with TRBD1 matching over 7 bases. Per the germline V gene, CDR1 is MDHEN and CDR2 is SYDVKM. There are 13 residues in the CDR3. V trimming: 5 bases; J trimming: 6 bases; junction bases outside the gene matches: 6. The DNA for the CDR3 is TGTGCCAGCAGTCCGTCGGACAGGAATGGCTACACCTTC. This encodes CASSPSDRNGYTF.

V and J are TRBV27 and TRBJ1-5; D unresolved. The V end lost 2 bases, the J end lost 6 bases, and 14 bases lay between the germline ends. CDR1 is MNHEY, CDR2 SMNVEV, per germline (reference sequence). The CDR3 contains 15 residues. The CDR3 spells CASSLTAGGTQPQHF. The CDR3 DNA reads as TGTGCCAGCAGTTTAACAGCCGGAGGAACTCAGCCCCAGCATTTT.

The chain carries TRBV2 and TRBJ2-7; 11 bases agree with TRBD1. The V segment lost 7 bases and the J segment 1 base; nucleotides outside the gene matches: 15. This CDR3 is 18 amino acids long. CDR1 and CDR2 (germline): SNHLY, FYNNEI. The CDR3 loop is CASMGPGTGGHSSYEQYF. In DNA form, the CDR3 reads TGTGCCAGCATGGGCCCCGGGACAGGGGGTCATTCTTCCTACGAGCAGTACTTC.

The chain uses TRBV30 and TRBJ1-5; 7 bases line up with TRBD1. CDR3 size: 16 residues. In germline, CDR1 is GTSNPN, CDR2 SVGIG (reference sequence). Unmatched junction bases numbered 12, after V lost 3 bases and J lost 4 bases. The CDR3 reads CAWSSEEGGANQPQHF. CDR3 nucleotides: TGTGCCTGGAGCTCTGAAGAAGGGGGCGCAAATCAGCCCCAGCATTTT.

The CDR3 is CASSLDRPATNEKLFF. The CDR3 DNA reads as TGTGCCAGCAGCTTGGACAGGCCCGCAACTAATGAAAAACTGTTTTTT. The chain is built from TRBV5-4 and TRBJ1-4, with D maybe TRBD1 (5 bases). The CDR3 consists of 16 residues. Germline lookup yields CDR1 SGHNT and CDR2 YYREEE (reference sequence). V gave up 0 bases and J gave up 0 bases, with 9 bases separating them.

The V call is TRBV5-4, the J call TRBJ1-2; TRBD1 agrees at 11 bases. J gave up 3 bases and V 4 bases, and 2 bases lay outside the gene matches. CDR3 length: 14 amino acids. Germline-derived CDR1 and CDR2 are SGHNT and YYREEE (reference sequence). The CDR3 here is CASSVGQGDYGYTF. The CDR3 DNA is TGTGCCAGCAGCGTGGGACAGGGGGACTATGGCTACACCTTC.

The chain joins TRBV19 to TRBJ2-1; weak D call: TRBD1 (5 bases). Germline lookup yields CDR1 LNHDA and CDR2 SQIVND (reference sequence). V was clipped by 7 bases and J by 0 bases, with 13 bases between them. This CDR3 region has 15 residues. This CDR3 reads CASTPTEFSYNEQFF. The CDR3 DNA reads TGTGCCAGTACCCCGACAGAGTTCTCCTACAATGAGCAGTTCTTC.

V usage is TRBV7-3 and J usage is TRBJ2-1; 8 nucleotides align to TRBD2. From germline, CDR1 is SGHTA and CDR2 FQGTGA. The CDR3 loop spans 16 amino acids. The V gene end was trimmed by 7 bases and the J gene end by 8 bases; junction bases not matched to a gene: 16. DNA for the CDR3: TGTGCCAGCAACTTGACTCCGGGGGGGCCTTTTCATGAGCAGTTCTTC. Protein: CASNLTPGGPFHEQFF.

The CDR3 protein is CASSQTGQGSNEKLFF. In nucleotides, the CDR3 is TGTGCCAGCAGCCAAACCGGACAGGGTTCGAATGAAAAACTGTTTTTT. The rearrangement uses TRBV3-1 (or the pseudogene TRBV3-2) and TRBJ1-4; 8 bases fit TRBD1. The CDR3 consists of 16 residues. V gave up 2 bases and J gave up 5 bases; unmatched junction bases: 7. The germline V gene has CDR1 LGHDT and CDR2 YNNKEL (reference sequence).

The CDR3 reads CASSPQGTGGKRAQYF. The CDR3, as DNA: TGTGCCAGCAGCCCCCAGGGAACAGGGGGGAAGAGGGCCCAGTACTTC. The rearrangement links TRBV7-3 to TRBJ2-5; 8 bases are a match to TRBD1. Per the germline V gene, CDR1 is SGHTA and CDR2 is FQGTGA. CDR3 size: 16 residues. The V segment lost 5 bases and the J segment 9 bases; nucleotides outside the gene matches: 17.

A few counts support this clone. This sequence joins TRBV4-2 and TRBJ1-3, with D possibly being TRBD1 (6 bases). V was shortened by 1 base and J by 7 bases, with 8 bases between the two germline ends. From germline, CDR1 is LGHNA and CDR2 YNFKEQ. The CDR3 has 13 amino acids. The CDR3 DNA sequence: TGTGCCAGCAGCCAAGTCAGGGGTAACACCATATATTTT. Translation gives CASSQVRGNTIYF.

The CDR3 loop reads CASSLAHNPGNGYTF. For the CDR3, the DNA is TGTGCCAGCAGCTTAGCTCACAACCCAGGGAATGGCTACACCTTC. This chain uses TRBV7-9 with TRBJ1-2; TRBD1 might be the D (5 bases). Trimming left V 0 bases short and J 6 bases short, with 14 bases between. CDR3 length equals 15 residues. From germline, CDR1 is SEHNR and CDR2 FQNEAQ (reference sequence).

This clone was counted a few times. This chain uses TRBV2 with TRBJ1-2; TRBD1 matches 10 bases. The trim removed 6 bases at V and 7 bases at J, leaving 11 bases unmatched. The CDR3 has 15 amino acids. Looked up from germline, CDR1 is SNHLY and CDR2 is FYNNEI. The CDR3 region is CASSLRQGAISGYTF. The CDR3 DNA is TGTGCCAGCAGCTTAAGACAGGGGGCGATTAGTGGCTACACCTTC.

The J gene is TRBJ1-2, the V gene TRBV5-1; TRBD1 matches 7 bases. The length of the CDR3 is 17 residues. Germline CDR1 SGHRS, CDR2 YFSETQ. The J segment lost 3 bases and the V segment lost 0 bases, leaving 11 bases of the junction unmatched. CDR3 residues: CASSLGRGSTSDYGYTF. In DNA, the CDR3 is TGCGCCAGCAGCTTGGGCAGGGGGAGTACTAGTGACTATGGCTACACCTTC.

V gene TRBV7-9 combines with J gene TRBJ1-4; D is possibly TRBD1 (5 bases). V was clipped by 5 bases and J by 5 bases, with 6 bases between them. The CDR3 extends over 12 amino acids. Germline V gene data show CDR1 as SEHNR and CDR2 as FQNEAQ (reference sequence). CDR3 loop: CASSRQNEKLFF. CDR3 nucleotides: TGTGCCAGCAGCCGACAGAATGAAAAACTGTTTTTT. Full variable domain (remainder filled in from reference TRBV7-9 and TRBJ1-4): DTGVSQNPRHKITKRGQNVTFRCDPISEHNRLYWYRQTLGQGPEFLTYFQNEAQLEKSRLLSDRFSAERPKGSFSTLEIQRTEQGDSAMYLCASSRQNEKLFFGSGTQLSVL.

About this clone: Other DNA sequences in the same sample also yield this CDR3. V gene TRBV3-1 (or the pseudogene TRBV3-2) combines with J gene TRBJ1-3; D gene unclear. V was cut by 0 bases and J by 4 bases, with 10 bases left in between. The germline CDR1 and CDR2 sequences are LGHDT and YNNKEL (reference sequence). The CDR3 covers 15 residues. The CDR3 here is CASSQEGRAGNTIYF. CDR3 DNA: TGTGCCAGCAGCCAAGAAGGGAGAGCCGGAAACACCATATATTTT.

This clone occurred once. The chain joins TRBV9 to TRBJ1-3; unclear D gene. V was shortened by 0 bases and J by 3 bases, with 16 bases between the two germline ends. Germline loops: CDR1 SGDLS, CDR2 YYNGEE. The CDR3 has 17 residues. CDR3: CASSVEGGRAIGNTIYF. The CDR3 bases are TGTGCCAGCAGCGTAGAAGGAGGGCGGGCAATTGGAAACACCATATATTTT.

CDR3 region: CASGQGVQPQHF. CDR3 DNA: TGTGCCAGTGGACAGGGTGTGCAGCCCCAGCATTTT. The rearrangement uses TRBV12-3 or TRBV12-4 and TRBJ1-5, with 8 positions matching TRBD1. Unmatched junction bases numbered 5, after V lost 9 bases and J lost 7 bases. The CDR3 runs 12 residues.

V gene TRBV7-2 combines with J gene TRBJ2-7, with D perhaps TRBD2 (6 bases). This CDR3 has 14 residues. The V end lost 4 bases, the J end lost 2 bases, and 12 bases lay between the germline ends. Germline assignment: CDR1 SGHTA and CDR2 FQGNSA. CDR3 protein: CASSSGGGAYEQYF. In nucleotides, the CDR3 is TGTGCCAGCAGCTCTGGGGGAGGCGCCTACGAGCAGTACTTC.

This chain connects TRBV19 to TRBJ1-2; TRBD1 matches 10 bases. Germline values: CDR1 LNHDA, CDR2 SQIVND (reference sequence). The ends lost 0 bases at V and 4 bases at J; junction bases unmatched: 8. The CDR3 loop spans 17 amino acids. CDR3 in DNA: TGTGCCAGTAGTATAGATGGGACAGGGGCCTTCATCTATGGCTACACCTTC. It yields the protein CASSIDGTGAFIYGYTF.